These 25 T cell receptor beta chains were all obtained from the same sample, sequenced in a study of shared clonotypes between healthy human individuals. Sequencing used immunoSEQ multiplex PCR; TCRdb keeps in-frame clones, though not all of them. Among a few million clones, roughly 92% were seen once, and the ten largest hold roughly 0.15%. Sequenced material: naive CD4+ T cells sorted from blood. Indicated subset: CD45RA+ positively selected. The receptors here all came from a man younger than 35 in good health.

V usage is TRBV19 and J usage is TRBJ1-5, with a tentative D call TRBD1 (6 bases). V was trimmed by 5 bases and J by 0 bases, leaving 17 bases between them. The CDR3 has 17 amino acids. Germline values: CDR1 LNHDA, CDR2 SQIVND (reference sequence). CDR3 region: CASSPRTGGNSNQPQHF. The CDR3 DNA is TGTGCCAGTAGTCCGCGGACCGGGGGCAATAGCAATCAGCCCCAGCATTTT.

The chain is built from TRBV7-2 and TRBJ2-5, with D uncertain. Germline lookup yields CDR1 SGHTA and CDR2 FQGNSA. CDR3 length equals 15 residues. V was cut by 4 bases and J by 4 bases, with 16 bases left in between. The CDR3 DNA reads as TGTGCCAGCAGCTCCGTTGGCACAAAGGGAGAGACCCAGTACTTC. It codes for CASSSVGTKGETQYF.

This clone was picked up a small number of times. V is TRBV7-9 and J is TRBJ1-1; 9 bases are shared with TRBD1. J gave up 0 bases and V 5 bases, and 7 bases lay outside the gene matches. This CDR3 is 16 amino acids long. Germline CDR1 SEHNR, CDR2 FQNEAQ (reference sequence). CDR3 DNA sequence: TGTGCCAGCAGCACAAGAGGGACAGGGATGAACACTGAAGCTTTCTTT. Translation gives CASSTRGTGMNTEAFF.

The rearrangement uses TRBV30 and TRBJ1-4, with TRBD1 as a possible D gene (5 bases). Germline loops: CDR1 GTSNPN, CDR2 SVGIG (reference sequence). The CDR3 is 11 residues long. Trimming shortened V by 1 base and J by 10 bases, and 7 bases separated the two germline ends. CDR3 sequence: CAWSAGGKLFF. The CDR3 DNA follows: TGTGCCTGGAGTGCCGGGGGAAAACTGTTTTTT. Filled out from reference TRBV30 and TRBJ1-4, the complete variable domain reads SQTIHQWPATLVQPVGSPLSLECTVEGTSNPNLYWYRQAAGRGLQLLFYSVGIGQISSEVPQNLSASRPQDRQFILSSKKLLLSDSGFYLCAWSAGGKLFFGSGTQLSVL.

The chain carries TRBV28 and TRBJ1-6; 8 bases map to TRBD1. Germline V CDR1 and CDR2: MDHEN, SYDVKM. The CDR3 consists of 15 residues. Trimming took 7 bases from V and 8 from J; bases not matched to a gene: 10. The CDR3 reads CASKPLDRDDSPLHF. The DNA of the CDR3 is TGTGCCAGCAAGCCCTTGGACAGGGATGATTCACCCCTCCACTTT.

The chain has TRBV7-9 and TRBJ2-6; weak D call: TRBD1 (6 bases). The CDR3 covers 16 residues. Deletions cut 5 bases from V and 4 bases from J, with 15 bases between. Germline loops: CDR1 SEHNR, CDR2 FQNEAQ (reference sequence). CDR3 DNA: TGTGCCAGCAGCCGGAGCCGGGACAACGGGGCCAACGTCCTGACTTTC. Translation gives CASSRSRDNGANVLTF.

This sequence joins TRBV6-5 and TRBJ1-2; TRBD1 aligns across 7 bases. Germline-derived CDR1 and CDR2 are MNHEY and SVGAGI. After removal of 11 bases from V and 2 bases from J, the junction contained 5 bases not matched to a gene. The CDR3 runs to 12 residues. In DNA, the CDR3 is TGTGCCGCCTCGACAGGGAACTATGGCTACACCTTC. Translated, it gives CAASTGNYGYTF.

The table lists this clone with a few counts. The CDR3 coding sequence is TGTGCCTGGAGTAGTGCTAGCAATCAGCCCCAGCATTTT. Protein product: CAWSSASNQPQHF. J is TRBJ1-5 and V is TRBV30, with unresolved D. V was trimmed by 2 bases and J by 0 bases, leaving 5 bases between them. This CDR3 has 13 residues. Germline V gives CDR1 GTSNPN, CDR2 SVGIG (reference sequence).

With respect to this clone: Germline and junction disagree at one end, which may indicate a read error. This sequence joins TRBV7-9 and TRBJ2-7, with 7 nucleotides matching TRBD2. Germline CDR1 and CDR2: SEHNR and FQNEAQ (reference sequence). The CDR3 consists of 13 residues. The CDR3 reads CASSSSTSSKADF. The CDR3 DNA sequence: TGTGCCAGCAGCTCCTCGACTAGCTCGAAAGCGGACTTC.

The chain has TRBV7-2 and TRBJ1-1, with D uncertain. The germline V gene has CDR1 SGHTA and CDR2 FQGNSA. The CDR3 is 13 residues long. V was shortened by 0 bases and J by 6 bases, with 8 bases between the two germline ends. The CDR3 nucleotides read TGTGCCAGCAGCTTAGCGGTGCCAGCTGAAGCTTTCTTT. Protein product: CASSLAVPAEAFF.

With respect to this clone: The same CDR3 can be traced to other DNA sequences in this sample. This rearrangement joins TRBV6-4 to TRBJ1-4, with 9 bases aligning to TRBD1. Trimming at V came to 5 bases and at J to 4 bases, leaving 2 bases not matched to a gene. Germline lookup yields CDR1 MRHNA and CDR2 SNTAGT. CDR3 length equals 14 residues. The chain's CDR3 is CASSPGQGNEKLFF. CDR3 DNA: TGTGCCAGCAGTCCGGGACAGGGTAATGAAAAACTGTTTTTT.

This clone has only one observation. The chain employs TRBV19 and TRBJ2-5; 13 nucleotides match TRBD2. CDR1 is LNHDA and CDR2 is SQIVND in the germline V gene (reference sequence). The V gene end was trimmed by 5 bases and the J gene end by 5 bases; junction bases not matched to a gene: 8. The CDR3 is made up of 16 amino acids. The CDR3 loop reads CASSGLAGVFTETQYF. The CDR3 nucleotides read TGTGCCAGTAGTGGACTAGCGGGAGTTTTTACGGAGACCCAGTACTTC.

The chain employs TRBV5-1 and TRBJ1-4; weak D call: TRBD1 (5 bases). Looked up from germline, CDR1 is SGHRS and CDR2 is YFSETQ. The CDR3 totals 14 residues. V lost 5 bases and J 11 bases, leaving 19 bases between the germline ends. CDR3 amino acids: CASRPSPEGLKLFF. DNA for the CDR3: TGCGCCAGCAGACCCAGCCCCGAGGGGCTGAAACTGTTTTTT.

This clone appeared once. This sequence joins TRBV10-3 and TRBJ2-7, with TRBD2 as a possible D gene (5 bases). V lost 10 bases, J lost 0 bases, and 13 bases lay in between. This CDR3 has 13 amino acids. CDR1 is ENHRY and CDR2 is SYGVKD in the germline V gene. The CDR3 region is CATSAVSSYEQYF. The CDR3 bases are TGTGCCACCTCAGCGGTAAGCTCCTACGAGCAGTACTTC.

The chain employs TRBV18 and TRBJ2-1; 9 bases are shared with TRBD1. Germline loops: CDR1 KGHSH, CDR2 LQKENI. The CDR3 runs to 16 residues. V trimming: 3 bases; J trimming: 6 bases; junction bases outside the gene matches: 9. CDR3 sequence reads: CASSPSGTGTPNEQFF. The CDR3 DNA is TGTGCCAGCTCACCCTCCGGGACAGGGACGCCCAATGAGCAGTTCTTC.

The chain has TRBV10-3 and TRBJ2-2; 7 bases align to TRBD1. The CDR3 has 14 residues. The J segment lost 3 bases and the V segment lost 6 bases, leaving 4 bases of the junction unmatched. CDR1 ENHRY and CDR2 SYGVKD come from the germline V gene. As DNA, the CDR3 is TGTGCCATCAGGCAGGGGGTCGACACCGGGGAGCTGTTTTTT. Encoded protein: CAIRQGVDTGELFF.

The CDR3 reads CATSRSRGHGDTQYF. The CDR3, as DNA: TGTGCCACCAGCCGGAGCAGGGGGCATGGAGATACGCAGTATTTT. The chain links TRBV15 to TRBJ2-3; 8 bases match TRBD1. Germline V gene data show CDR1 as LNHNV and CDR2 as YYDKDF (reference sequence). The J segment lost 5 bases and the V segment lost 5 bases, leaving 9 bases of the junction unmatched. The CDR3 consists of 15 residues.

The CDR3 nucleotides read TGTGCCAGCAGAGAGTTAGCGGGAGGGCCGACAGATACGCAGTATTTT. Residues: CASRELAGGPTDTQYF. The chain employs TRBV2 and TRBJ2-3; 11 bases align to TRBD2. With V trimmed by 6 bases and J by 3 bases, 8 bases remained unmatched. CDR1 is SNHLY and CDR2 is FYNNEI in the germline V gene. The CDR3 contains 16 residues.

The chain uses TRBV9 and TRBJ2-3, with TRBD2 matching 9 bases. Germline CDR1 and CDR2: SGDLS and YYNGEE. There are 16 residues in the CDR3. The V and J ends lost 3 bases and 2 bases, in that order; junction bases with no gene match: 7. The DNA of the CDR3 is TGTGCCAGCAGCGCCGGTAGCGGGGGTTCCACAGATACGCAGTATTTT. Its protein is CASSAGSGGSTDTQYF.

CDR3 amino acids: CASSWTGMGGYGYTF. The CDR3 DNA follows: TGTGCCAGCAGCTGGACAGGGATGGGAGGCTATGGCTACACCTTC. This chain joins TRBV5-4 and TRBJ1-2, with 8 bases lining up with TRBD1. CDR1 and CDR2 (germline): SGHNT, YYREEE (reference sequence). V was pared by 3 bases and J by 4 bases, with 8 bases of the junction left unmatched. CDR3 length: 15 amino acids.

V usage is TRBV9 and J usage is TRBJ2-7; TRBD1 aligns across 12 bases. Germline CDR1 reads SGDLS; CDR2 reads YYNGEE. There are 15 residues in the CDR3. The ends lost 4 bases at V and 5 bases at J; junction bases unmatched: 7. The CDR3 reads CASSPGDRGLDEQYF. In DNA form, the CDR3 reads TGTGCCAGCAGCCCAGGGGACAGGGGGCTTGACGAGCAGTACTTC.

This chain connects TRBV10-3 to TRBJ2-3, with D hard to call. This CDR3 is built from 12 residues. The V end was cut by 6 bases, the J end by 2 bases, with 6 bases between. Germline V CDR1 and CDR2: ENHRY, SYGVKD. In nucleotides, the CDR3 is TGTGCCATCAGCTCTGTCACAGATACGCAGTATTTT. Translated, it gives CAISSVTDTQYF.

Worth noting for this clone: Other DNA sequences in the same sample also yield this CDR3. This chain uses TRBV5-4 with TRBJ2-3, with TRBD2 matching over 13 bases. The CDR3 runs 16 residues. CDR1 is SGHNT and CDR2 is YYREEE in the germline V gene (reference sequence). The junction had 3 bases not matched to a gene; V was cut back by 3 bases and J by 2 bases. The CDR3 reads CASSSGLAGYTDTQYF. As DNA, the CDR3 is TGTGCCAGCAGCTCGGGACTAGCGGGATACACAGATACGCAGTATTTT.

The chain employs TRBV4-1 and TRBJ1-1, with D maybe TRBD1 (5 bases). The CDR3 is 16 amino acids. V was shortened by 1 base and J by 1 base, with 13 bases between the two germline ends. Germline V CDR1 and CDR2: MGHRA, YSYEKL. The CDR3 here is CASSQAQGRQNTEAFF. The CDR3 coding sequence is TGCGCCAGCAGCCAAGCGCAGGGTAGGCAGAACACTGAAGCTTTCTTT.

In this sample, this clone turned up a few times. The identical CDR3 is also encoded by other nucleotide sequences in the sample. This chain joins TRBV19 and TRBJ1-5; 7 nucleotides match TRBD1. V trimming: 5 bases; J trimming: 7 bases; junction bases outside the gene matches: 5. Germline CDR1 is LNHDA and CDR2 is SQIVND (reference sequence). The CDR3 runs to 13 residues. CDR3 sequence: CASSRQGGQPQHF. The CDR3 DNA follows: TGTGCCAGTAGTCGACAGGGTGGCCAGCCCCAGCATTTT. The variable domain in full, with the rest retrieved from reference TRBV19 and TRBJ1-5, is DGGITQSPKYLFRKEGQNVTLSCEQNLNHDAMYWYRQDPGQGLRLIYYSQIVNDFQKGDIAEGYSVSREKKESFPLTVTSAQKNPTAFYLCASSRQGGQPQHFGDGTRLSIL.